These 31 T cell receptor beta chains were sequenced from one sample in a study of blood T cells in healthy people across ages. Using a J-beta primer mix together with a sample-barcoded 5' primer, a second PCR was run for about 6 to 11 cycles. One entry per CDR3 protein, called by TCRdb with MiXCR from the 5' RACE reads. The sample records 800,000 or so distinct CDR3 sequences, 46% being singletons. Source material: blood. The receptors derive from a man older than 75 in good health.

The DNA of the CDR3 is TGCGCCAGCAGCCATCTGGGGACAGGGAGCTACGAGCAGTACTTC. Its protein is CASSHLGTGSYEQYF. This chain connects TRBV4-1 to TRBJ2-5; 9 bases align to TRBD1. The end of the DNA aligns better with TRBJ2-7, so the J call may be wrong. Germline assignment: CDR1 MGHRA and CDR2 YSYEKL. This CDR3 contains 15 residues.

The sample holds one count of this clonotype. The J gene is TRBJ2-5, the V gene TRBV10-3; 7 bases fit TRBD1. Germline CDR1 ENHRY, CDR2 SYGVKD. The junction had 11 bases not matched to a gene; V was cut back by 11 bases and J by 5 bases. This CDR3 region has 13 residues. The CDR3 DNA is TGTGCCGCCGAACAGGGGCCTGGGGAGACCCAGTACTTC. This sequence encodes CAAEQGPGETQYF.

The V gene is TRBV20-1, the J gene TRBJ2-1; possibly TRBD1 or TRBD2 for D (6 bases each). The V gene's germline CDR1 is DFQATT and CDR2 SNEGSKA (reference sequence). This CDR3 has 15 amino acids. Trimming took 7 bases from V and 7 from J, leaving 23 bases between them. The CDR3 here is CSDQPLGGGRNEQFF. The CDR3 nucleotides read TGCAGTGATCAGCCTCTAGGAGGGGGTCGGAATGAGCAGTTCTTC.

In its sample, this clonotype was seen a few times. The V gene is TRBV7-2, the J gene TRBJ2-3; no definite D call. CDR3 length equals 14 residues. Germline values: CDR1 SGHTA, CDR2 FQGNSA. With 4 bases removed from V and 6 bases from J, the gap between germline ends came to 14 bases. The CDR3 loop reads CASSYQPEVDTQYF. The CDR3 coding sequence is TGTGCCAGCAGCTATCAACCTGAAGTGGATACGCAGTATTTT.

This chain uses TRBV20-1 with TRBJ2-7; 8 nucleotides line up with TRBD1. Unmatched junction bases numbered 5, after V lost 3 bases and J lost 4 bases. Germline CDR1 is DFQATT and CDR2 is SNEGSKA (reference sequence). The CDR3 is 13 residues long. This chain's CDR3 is CSARDRAGYEQYF. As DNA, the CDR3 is TGCAGTGCTAGGGACAGGGCGGGGTACGAGCAGTACTTC.

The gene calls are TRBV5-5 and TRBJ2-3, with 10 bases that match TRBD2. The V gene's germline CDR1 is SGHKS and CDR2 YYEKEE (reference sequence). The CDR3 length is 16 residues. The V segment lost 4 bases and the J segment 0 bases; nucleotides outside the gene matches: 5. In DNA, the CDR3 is TGTGCCAGCAGCCCGGCGACTAGCGGGAGCACAGATACGCAGTATTTT. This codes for CASSPATSGSTDTQYF.

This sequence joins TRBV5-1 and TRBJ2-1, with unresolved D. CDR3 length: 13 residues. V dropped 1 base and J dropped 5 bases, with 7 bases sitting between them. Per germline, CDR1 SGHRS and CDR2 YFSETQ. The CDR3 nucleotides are TGCGCCAGCAGCTTGTTCAGAAACAATGAGCAGTTCTTC. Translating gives CASSLFRNNEQFF.

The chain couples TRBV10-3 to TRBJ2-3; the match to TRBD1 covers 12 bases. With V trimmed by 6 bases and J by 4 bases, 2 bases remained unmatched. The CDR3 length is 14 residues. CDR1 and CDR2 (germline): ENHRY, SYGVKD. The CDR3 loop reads CAIRGTGGADTQYF. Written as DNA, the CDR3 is TGTGCCATCAGGGGGACAGGGGGCGCAGATACGCAGTATTTT.

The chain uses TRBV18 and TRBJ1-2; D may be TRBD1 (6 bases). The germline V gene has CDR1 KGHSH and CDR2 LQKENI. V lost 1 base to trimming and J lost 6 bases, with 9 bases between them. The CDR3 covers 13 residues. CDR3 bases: TGTGCCAGCTCACCACAGGGGGAGAATGGCTACACCTTC. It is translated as CASSPQGENGYTF.

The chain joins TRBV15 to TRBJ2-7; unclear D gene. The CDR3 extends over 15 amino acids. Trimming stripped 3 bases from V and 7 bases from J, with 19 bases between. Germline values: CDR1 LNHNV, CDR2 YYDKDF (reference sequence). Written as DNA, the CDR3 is TGTGCCACCAGCAGGGAGTCGAGAATATCCAATGAGCAGTACTTC. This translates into CATSRESRISNEQYF.

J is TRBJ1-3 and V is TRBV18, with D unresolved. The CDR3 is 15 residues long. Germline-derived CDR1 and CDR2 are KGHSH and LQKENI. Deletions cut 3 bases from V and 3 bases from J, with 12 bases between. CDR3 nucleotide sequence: TGTGCCAGCTCACCGGAATGGGGAGGTGGAAACACCATATATTTT. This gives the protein CASSPEWGGGNTIYF.

CDR3 DNA: TGTGCCACCAGCAGATGGGAGGGCGGGAATGAGCAGTTCTTC. Translating gives CATSRWEGGNEQFF. The V and J genes are TRBV15 and TRBJ2-1, with TRBD2 identical over 7 bases. Germline values: CDR1 LNHNV, CDR2 YYDKDF (reference sequence). The CDR3 covers 14 residues. V trimming: 2 bases; J trimming: 7 bases; junction bases outside the gene matches: 5. The full variable domain, with the rest looked up from reference TRBV15 and TRBJ2-1, is DAMVIQNPRYQVTQFGKPVTLSCSQTLNHNVMYWYQQKSSQAPKLLFHYYDKDFNNEADTPDNFQSRRPNTSFCFLDIRSPGLGDTAMYLCATSRWEGGNEQFFGPGTRLTVL.

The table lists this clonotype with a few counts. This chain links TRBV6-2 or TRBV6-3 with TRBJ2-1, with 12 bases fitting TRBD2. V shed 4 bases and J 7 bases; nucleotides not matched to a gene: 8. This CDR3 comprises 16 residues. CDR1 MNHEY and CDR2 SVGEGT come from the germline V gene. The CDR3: CASSSKLAGGGNEQFF. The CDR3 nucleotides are TGTGCCAGCAGTTCCAAACTAGCGGGAGGCGGGAATGAGCAGTTCTTC.

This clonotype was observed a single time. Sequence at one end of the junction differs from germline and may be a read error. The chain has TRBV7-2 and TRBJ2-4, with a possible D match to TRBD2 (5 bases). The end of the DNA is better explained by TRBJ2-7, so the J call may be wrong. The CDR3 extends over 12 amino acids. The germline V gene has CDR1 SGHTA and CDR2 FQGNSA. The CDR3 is CAGSRTRYEQYF. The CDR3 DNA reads TGTGCCGGCAGCCGGACTCGGTACGAGCAGTACTTC.

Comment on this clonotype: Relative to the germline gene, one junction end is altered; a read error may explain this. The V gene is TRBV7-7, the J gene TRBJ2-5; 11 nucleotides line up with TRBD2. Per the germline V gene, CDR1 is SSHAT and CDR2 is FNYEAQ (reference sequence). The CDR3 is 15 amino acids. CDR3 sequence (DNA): TGTGCTAGCAGCAATAGCGGGAGGGCTGATAATGAGCAGTACTTC. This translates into CASSNSGRADNEQYF.

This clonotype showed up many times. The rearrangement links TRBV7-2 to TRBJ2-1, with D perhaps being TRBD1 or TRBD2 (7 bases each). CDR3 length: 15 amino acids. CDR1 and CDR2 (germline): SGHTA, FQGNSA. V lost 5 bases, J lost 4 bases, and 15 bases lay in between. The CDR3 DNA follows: TGTGCCAGCAGCGTCTACAGGGGACTATACAATGAGCAGTTCTTC. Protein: CASSVYRGLYNEQFF.

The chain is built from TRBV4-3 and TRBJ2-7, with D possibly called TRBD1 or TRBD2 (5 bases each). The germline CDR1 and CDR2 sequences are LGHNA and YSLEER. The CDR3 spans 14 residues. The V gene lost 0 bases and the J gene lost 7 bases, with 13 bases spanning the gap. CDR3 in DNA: TGCGCCAGCAGCCAAGATATAGGGGAGAAAGAGCAGTACTTC. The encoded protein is CASSQDIGEKEQYF.

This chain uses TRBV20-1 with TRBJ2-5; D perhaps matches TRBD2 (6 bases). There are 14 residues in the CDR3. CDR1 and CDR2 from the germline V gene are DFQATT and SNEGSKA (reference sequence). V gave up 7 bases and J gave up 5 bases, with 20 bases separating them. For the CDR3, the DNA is TGCAGTGTCGATGAGGAGGGATGGGGGGAGACCCAGTACTTC. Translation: CSVDEEGWGETQYF.

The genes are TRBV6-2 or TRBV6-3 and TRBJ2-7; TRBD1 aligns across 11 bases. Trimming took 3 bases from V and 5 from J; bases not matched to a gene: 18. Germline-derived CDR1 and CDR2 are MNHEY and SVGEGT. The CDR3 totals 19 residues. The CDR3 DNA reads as TGTGCCAGCAGTTATCCGTCCCCGTCCGTGGGACAGGGGGACCACGAGCAGTACTTC. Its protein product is CASSYPSPSVGQGDHEQYF.

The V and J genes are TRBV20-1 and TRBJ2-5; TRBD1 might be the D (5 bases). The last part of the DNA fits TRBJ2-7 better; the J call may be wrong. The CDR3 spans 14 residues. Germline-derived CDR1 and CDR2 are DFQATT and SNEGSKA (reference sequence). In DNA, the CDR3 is TGCAGTGCTAAGCTTACGAAGGGGCCCTGCGAGCAGTACTTC. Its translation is CSAKLTKGPCEQYF.

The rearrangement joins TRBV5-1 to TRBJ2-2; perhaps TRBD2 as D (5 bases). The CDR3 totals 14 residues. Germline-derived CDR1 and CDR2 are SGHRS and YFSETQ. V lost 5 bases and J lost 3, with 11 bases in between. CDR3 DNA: TGCGCCAGCAGTCGGCTAGCAGACACCGGGGAGCTGTTTTTT. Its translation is CASSRLADTGELFF.

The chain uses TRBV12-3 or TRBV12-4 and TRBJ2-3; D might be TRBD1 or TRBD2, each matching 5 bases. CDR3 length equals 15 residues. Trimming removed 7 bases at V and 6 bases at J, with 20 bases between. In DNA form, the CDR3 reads TGTGCCAGCACACCCGGTGGGGGAGTTGGGGATACGCAGTATTTT. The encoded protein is CASTPGGGVGDTQYF.

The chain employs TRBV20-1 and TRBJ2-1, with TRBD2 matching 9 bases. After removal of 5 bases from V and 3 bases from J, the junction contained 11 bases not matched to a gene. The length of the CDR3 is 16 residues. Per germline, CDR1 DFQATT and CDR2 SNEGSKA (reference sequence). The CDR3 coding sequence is TGCAGTGCTGAGTGGTCGCGGGGGGGACTCTACAATGAGCAGTTCTTC. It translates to CSAEWSRGGLYNEQFF.

The CDR3, as DNA: TGTGCCAGCAAAGGGGGGGACAGGGCTTTAGGCATTCAGTACTTC. Translating gives CASKGGDRALGIQYF. The rearrangement links TRBV11-2 to TRBJ2-4, with 9 bases aligning to TRBD1. The CDR3 loop spans 15 amino acids. Unmatched junction bases numbered 13, after V lost 7 bases and J lost 9 bases. Germline CDR1 and CDR2: SGHAT and FQNNGV.

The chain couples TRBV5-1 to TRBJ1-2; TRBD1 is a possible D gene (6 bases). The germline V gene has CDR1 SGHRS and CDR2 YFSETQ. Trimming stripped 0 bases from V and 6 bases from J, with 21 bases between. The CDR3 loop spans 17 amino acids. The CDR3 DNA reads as TGCGCCAGCAGCTTGGGAGCCCAGGCGGGGGGGCAGGATGGCTACACCTTC. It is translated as CASSLGAQAGGQDGYTF.

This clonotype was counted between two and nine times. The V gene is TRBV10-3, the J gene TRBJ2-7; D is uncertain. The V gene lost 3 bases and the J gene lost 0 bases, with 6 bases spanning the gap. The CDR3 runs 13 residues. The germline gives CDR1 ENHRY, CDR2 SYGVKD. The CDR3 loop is CAISDNNSYEQYF. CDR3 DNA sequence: TGTGCCATCAGTGATAACAACTCCTACGAGCAGTACTTC.

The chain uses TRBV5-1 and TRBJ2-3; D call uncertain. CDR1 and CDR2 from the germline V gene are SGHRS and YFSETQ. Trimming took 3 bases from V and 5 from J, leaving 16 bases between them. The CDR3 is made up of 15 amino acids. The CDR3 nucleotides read TGCGCCAGCAGCTGGAATACCCATAGAGGAGATACGCAGTATTTT. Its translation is CASSWNTHRGDTQYF.

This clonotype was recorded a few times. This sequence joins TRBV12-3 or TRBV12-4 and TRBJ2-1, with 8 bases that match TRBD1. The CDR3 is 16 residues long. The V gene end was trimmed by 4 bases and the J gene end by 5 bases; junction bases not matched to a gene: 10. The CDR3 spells CASSSTTRDRNNEQFF. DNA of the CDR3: TGTGCCAGCAGTTCCACTACCCGGGACAGGAACAATGAGCAGTTCTTC.

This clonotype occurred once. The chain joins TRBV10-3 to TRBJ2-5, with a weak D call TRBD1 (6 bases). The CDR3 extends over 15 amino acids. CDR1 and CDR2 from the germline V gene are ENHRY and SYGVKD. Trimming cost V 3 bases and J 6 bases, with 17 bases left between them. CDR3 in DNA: TGTGCCATCAGTGAAGCGCCGGGACAAGGGAAGACCCAGTACTTC. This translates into CAISEAPGQGKTQYF.

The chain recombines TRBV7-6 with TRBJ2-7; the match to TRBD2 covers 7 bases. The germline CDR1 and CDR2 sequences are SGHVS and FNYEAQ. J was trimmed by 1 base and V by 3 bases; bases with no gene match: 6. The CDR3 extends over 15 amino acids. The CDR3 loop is CASSFGLAESYEQYF. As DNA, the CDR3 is TGTGCCAGCAGCTTCGGTCTAGCGGAATCCTACGAGCAGTACTTC.

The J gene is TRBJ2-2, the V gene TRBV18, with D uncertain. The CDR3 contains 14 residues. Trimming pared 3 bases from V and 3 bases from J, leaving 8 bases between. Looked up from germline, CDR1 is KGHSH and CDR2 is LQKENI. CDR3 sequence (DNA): TGTGCCAGCTCACCCACTGGGGACACCGGGGAGCTGTTTTTT. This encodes CASSPTGDTGELFF.